These 5 T cell receptor beta chains originate from one sample sequenced in a study of T-cell reconstitution after alpha-beta-depleted transplantation in children. A library of TCRbeta sequences, prepared with unique molecular identifiers, was generated. MiXCR, applied by TCRdb to the PCR reads, yields one record per CDR3 protein. The repertoire holds 580,000 or so distinct CDR3 sequences, 23% seen once, with around 14% in the top ten. Sample: PBMCs, mostly from graft donor cells, taken 360 days after TCRalphabeta/CD19-depleted stem cell transplant. Receptors originate from a boy under two years old who had a stem cell transplant for acute myeloid leukemia, so the T cells may come from the graft donor.

The chain recombines TRBV4-3 with TRBJ2-1; no firm D call. V was shortened by 2 bases and J by 3 bases, with 20 bases between the two germline ends. This CDR3 comprises 18 residues. Germline values: CDR1 LGHNA, CDR2 YSLEER. CDR3 coding DNA: TGCGCCAGCAGCCAAAATAGGAGAACACCCCCATTCTACAATGAGCAGTTCTTC. This codes for CASSQNRRTPPFYNEQFF.

The chain recombines TRBV4-3 with TRBJ1-5; D ambiguous. The V gene lost 0 bases and the J gene lost 3 bases, with 15 bases spanning the gap. Germline CDR1 is LGHNA and CDR2 is YSLEER. This CDR3 has 17 residues. The CDR3 coding sequence is TGCGCCAGCAGCCAAGAAGGTGGGCGGAACATCAATCAGCCCCAGCATTTT. Translated, it gives CASSQEGGRNINQPQHF.

This clonotype was detected ten times or more. This chain uses TRBV6-5 with TRBJ2-2; possible D gene TRBD1, 5 bases. V lost 6 bases to trimming and J lost 7 bases, with 15 bases between them. The CDR3 has 14 residues. Per germline, CDR1 MNHEY and CDR2 SVGAGI. CDR3 loop: CASSHKEGVGELFF. In DNA, the CDR3 is TGTGCCAGCAGCCACAAAGAAGGGGTCGGGGAGCTGTTTTTT.

This clonotype came up many times. The chain combines TRBV4-1 with TRBJ1-2; 7 bases fit TRBD1. This CDR3 has 15 residues. The trim removed 5 bases at V and 0 bases at J, leaving 6 bases unmatched. CDR1 MGHRA and CDR2 YSYEKL come from the germline V gene. As DNA, the CDR3 is TGCGCCAGCAGCGCGACAGGGCGAGCTAACTATGGCTACACCTTC. Translation gives CASSATGRANYGYTF.

There are many counts of this clonotype. This chain uses TRBV6-5 with TRBJ2-2, with D uncertain. The CDR3 extends over 13 amino acids. Trimming cost V 2 bases and J 7 bases, with 8 bases left between them. From germline, CDR1 is MNHEY and CDR2 SVGAGI. The CDR3 sequence: CASSYEGLGELFF. The CDR3 DNA reads TGTGCCAGCAGTTACGAAGGGCTCGGGGAGCTGTTTTTT.